The next 16 T cell receptor beta chains were all read from a single sample in a study of brain T cells in children with intractable seizures. The data were produced by immunoSEQ multiplex PCR, yet TCRdb's version contains in-frame clones alone and is incomplete. The sample lists 340,000 or so clones, about 93% seen once, with 5% to 7% in the top ten. As for time point: blood from clinic visit 5 months post-surgery; TSC patient then seizure free. Sequenced here: peripheral blood, sampled 5 to 6 months after surgery. These receptors were collected from a boy under two years old with tuberous sclerosis and intractable seizures.

The chain employs TRBV11-3 and TRBJ2-2, with 11 bases matching TRBD2. The CDR3 covers 19 residues. V was clipped by 3 bases and J by 5 bases; unmatched bases: 14. CDR1 SGHNT and CDR2 YENEEA come from the germline V gene. This CDR3 is CASSLATSGKFRRTGELFF. CDR3 in DNA: TGTGCCAGCAGCTTGGCGACTAGCGGGAAATTTAGGAGGACCGGGGAGCTGTTTTTT.

J is TRBJ2-7 and V is TRBV7-9; D is undetermined. In germline, CDR1 is SEHNR, CDR2 FQNEAQ (reference sequence). The V gene lost 6 bases and the J gene lost 2 bases, with 8 bases spanning the gap. The CDR3 contains 12 residues. CDR3 coding DNA: TGTGCCAGCAGGAACGCCGCCTACGAGCAGTACTTC. Amino acids: CASRNAAYEQYF.

V is TRBV5-1 and J is TRBJ2-5; 13 bases match TRBD2. Trimming removed 4 bases from V and 1 base from J; junction bases left unmatched: 1. Germline loops: CDR1 SGHRS, CDR2 YFSETQ. The CDR3 runs 15 residues. CDR3 in DNA: TGCGCCAGCAGCACTAGCGGGAGGGCCCAAGAGACCCAGTACTTC. Amino acid sequence: CASSTSGRAQETQYF.

Comment on this clone: Sequence at one end of the junction differs from germline and may be a read error. The chain links TRBV11-3 to TRBJ2-1, with a possible D match to TRBD2 (6 bases). The CDR3 has 14 amino acids. From germline, CDR1 is SGHNT and CDR2 YENEEA. This CDR3 is CASSARRLDTPSVF. CDR3 in DNA: TGTGCCAGCAGCGCACGAAGACTAGATACTCCGTCGGTCTTC.

The V and J genes are TRBV30 and TRBJ2-3, with D possibly TRBD2 on 5 matching bases. Germline CDR1 is GTSNPN and CDR2 is SVGIG (reference sequence). V gave up 5 bases and J gave up 5 bases, with 17 bases separating them. The CDR3 loop spans 14 amino acids. The CDR3 coding sequence is TGTGCCTGGCCACGAAGGGCTGGGAGAGATACGCAGTATTTT. It codes for CAWPRRAGRDTQYF. Drawing the rest from reference TRBV30 and TRBJ2-3, the complete variable domain is SQTIHQWPATLVQPVGSPLSLECTVEGTSNPNLYWYRQAAGRGLQLLFYSVGIGQISSEVPQNLSASRPQDRQFILSSKKLLLSDSGFYLCAWPRRAGRDTQYFGPGTRLTVL.

The rearrangement uses TRBV2 and TRBJ2-7, with 7 bases lining up with TRBD1. The trim removed 10 bases at V and 0 bases at J, leaving 6 bases unmatched. The CDR3 spans 13 residues. CDR1 and CDR2 from the germline V gene are SNHLY and FYNNEI. CDR3 loop: CAIRDRDSYEQYF. For the CDR3, the DNA is TGTGCCATACGTGACAGGGACTCCTACGAGCAGTACTTC.

The chain has TRBV14 and TRBJ1-2, with a weak D call TRBD1 (6 bases). This CDR3 has 13 residues. Germline V gives CDR1 SGHDN, CDR2 FVKESK. V shed 1 base and J shed 10 bases, with 13 bases lying between them. The CDR3 sequence is CASSQGGRTAYTF. Written as DNA, the CDR3 is TGTGCCAGCAGCCAAGGAGGCCGGACAGCCTACACCTTC.

The chain combines TRBV29-1 with TRBJ1-1; D gene uncertain. The CDR3 totals 12 residues. Trimming cost V 0 bases and J 4 bases, with 6 bases left between them. CDR1 and CDR2 from the germline V gene are SQVTM and ANQGSEA. CDR3 region: CSVEDVGTEAFF. The CDR3 DNA follows: TGCAGCGTTGAAGATGTGGGCACTGAAGCTTTCTTT. The full variable domain, its missing parts supplied by reference TRBV29-1 and TRBJ1-1, is SAVISQKPSRDICQRGTSLTIQCQVDSQVTMMFWYRQQPGQSLTLIATANQGSEATYESGFVIDKFPISRPNLTFSTLTVSNMSPEDSSIYLCSVEDVGTEAFFGQGTRLTVV.

The V call is TRBV27, the J call TRBJ1-6; no reliable D call. V was clipped by 3 bases and J by 7 bases, with 7 bases between them. Germline CDR1 reads MNHEY; CDR2 reads SMNVEV (reference sequence). The CDR3 is 13 amino acids. The CDR3 loop reads CASSFRLNSPLHF. Written as DNA, the CDR3 is TGTGCCAGCAGTTTCCGACTGAATTCACCCCTCCACTTT.

The chain combines TRBV6-1 with TRBJ1-3, with D possibly being TRBD1 (6 bases). Trimming stripped 1 base from V and 0 bases from J, with 16 bases between. The germline V gene encodes CDR1 MNHNS and CDR2 SASEGT. CDR3 length equals 18 residues. In DNA form, the CDR3 reads TGTGCCAGCAGTGAAGTGGGAGGACAGCGCCTCTCTGGAAACACCATATATTTT. Protein product: CASSEVGGQRLSGNTIYF.

V gene TRBV6-5 combines with J gene TRBJ1-3; D not certain. The CDR3 length is 16 residues. In germline, CDR1 is MNHEY, CDR2 SVGAGI. Trimming stripped 0 bases from V and 0 bases from J, with 9 bases between. DNA of the CDR3: TGTGCCAGCAGTTACTCGATAAGACACTCTGGAAACACCATATATTTT. Translated, it gives CASSYSIRHSGNTIYF.

The chain recombines TRBV3-1 (or the pseudogene TRBV3-2) with TRBJ2-1, with 7 bases fitting TRBD1. Germline CDR1 LGHDT, CDR2 YNNKEL (reference sequence). J gave up 1 base and V 0 bases, and 6 bases lay outside the gene matches. CDR3 length equals 17 residues. For the CDR3, the DNA is TGTGCCAGCAGCCAAGACCTCCGGGACAGATCCTACAATGAGCAGTTCTTC. It codes for CASSQDLRDRSYNEQFF.

The rearrangement uses TRBV30 and TRBJ1-2; D unclear. The CDR3 runs 12 residues. The V gene lost 1 base and the J gene lost 0 bases, with 3 bases spanning the gap. Germline lookup yields CDR1 GTSNPN and CDR2 SVGIG (reference sequence). The CDR3 sequence: CAWSESNYGYTF. CDR3 DNA: TGTGCCTGGAGTGAGTCTAACTATGGCTACACCTTC.

V usage is TRBV27 and J usage is TRBJ2-1; TRBD2 matches 9 bases. This CDR3 spans 15 amino acids. Trimming at V came to 5 bases and at J to 8 bases, leaving 10 bases not matched to a gene. Looked up from germline, CDR1 is MNHEY and CDR2 is SMNVEV (reference sequence). The CDR3 sequence is CASSPRVAGEDEQFF. As DNA, the CDR3 is TGTGCCAGCAGTCCCCGGGTAGCGGGAGAGGATGAGCAGTTCTTC.

The chain carries TRBV5-4 and TRBJ2-5; D gene ambiguous. V was clipped by 5 bases and J by 0 bases, with 8 bases between them. Germline V gene data show CDR1 as SGHNT and CDR2 as YYREEE (reference sequence). The CDR3 length is 13 residues. CDR3 region: CASSLTYQETQYF. Written as DNA, the CDR3 is TGTGCCAGCAGTCTCACGTACCAAGAGACCCAGTACTTC.

DNA of the CDR3: TGTGCCAGCAGTGGGGACACCAATCAGCCCCAGCATTTT. As protein: CASSGDTNQPQHF. The chain joins TRBV12-3 or TRBV12-4 to TRBJ1-5, with a tentative D call TRBD1 (6 bases). The ends were cut back, 5 bases at V and 3 bases at J, with 8 bases in the middle. CDR3 length: 13 residues.